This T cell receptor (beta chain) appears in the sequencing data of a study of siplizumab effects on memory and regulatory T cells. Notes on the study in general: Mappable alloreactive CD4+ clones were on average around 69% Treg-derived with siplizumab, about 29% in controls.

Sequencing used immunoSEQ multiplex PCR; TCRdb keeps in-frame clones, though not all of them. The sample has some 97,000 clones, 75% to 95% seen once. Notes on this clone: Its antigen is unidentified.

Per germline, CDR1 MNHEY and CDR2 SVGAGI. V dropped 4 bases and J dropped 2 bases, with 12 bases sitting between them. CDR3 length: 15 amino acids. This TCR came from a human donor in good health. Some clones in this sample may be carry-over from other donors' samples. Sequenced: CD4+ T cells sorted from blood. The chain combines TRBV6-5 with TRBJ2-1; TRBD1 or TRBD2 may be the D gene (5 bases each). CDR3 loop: CASSSPGTAYNEQFF. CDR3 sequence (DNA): TGTGCCAGCAGTTCGCCCGGGACGGCCTACAATGAGCAGTTCTTC.